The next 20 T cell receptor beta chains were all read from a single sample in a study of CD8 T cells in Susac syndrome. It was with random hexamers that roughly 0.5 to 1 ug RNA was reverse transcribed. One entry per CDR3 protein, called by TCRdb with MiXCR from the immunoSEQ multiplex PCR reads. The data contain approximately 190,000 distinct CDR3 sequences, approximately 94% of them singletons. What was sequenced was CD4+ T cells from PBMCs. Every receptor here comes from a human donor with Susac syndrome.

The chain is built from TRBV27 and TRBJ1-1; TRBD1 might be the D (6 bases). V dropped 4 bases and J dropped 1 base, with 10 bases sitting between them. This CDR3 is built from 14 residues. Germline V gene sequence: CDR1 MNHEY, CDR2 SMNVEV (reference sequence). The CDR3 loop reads CASSSGEANTEAFF. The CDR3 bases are TGTGCCAGCAGTTCAGGGGAAGCGAACACTGAAGCTTTCTTT.

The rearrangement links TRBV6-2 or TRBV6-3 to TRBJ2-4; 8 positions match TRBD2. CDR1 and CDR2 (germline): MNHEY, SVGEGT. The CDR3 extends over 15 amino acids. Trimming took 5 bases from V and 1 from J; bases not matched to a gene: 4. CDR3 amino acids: CASSTPGGAKNIQYF. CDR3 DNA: TGTGCCAGCAGTACACCGGGAGGGGCCAAAAACATTCAGTACTTC.

CDR3 sequence reads: CASGYRAEAFF. In DNA form, the CDR3 reads TGTGCTAGTGGTTATCGGGCTGAAGCTTTCTTT. The chain is built from TRBV12-5 and TRBJ1-1; D remains unclear. The V end lost 4 bases, the J end lost 6 bases, and 6 bases lay between the germline ends. The length of the CDR3 is 11 residues. Germline CDR1 and CDR2: LGHNT and FRNRAP.

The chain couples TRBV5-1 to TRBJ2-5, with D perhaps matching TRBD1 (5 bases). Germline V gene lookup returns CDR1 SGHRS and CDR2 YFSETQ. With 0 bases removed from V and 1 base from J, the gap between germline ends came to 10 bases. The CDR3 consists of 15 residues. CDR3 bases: TGCGCCAGCAGCTTGGACTTCAGGGTCCAAGAGACCCAGTACTTC. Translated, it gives CASSLDFRVQETQYF.

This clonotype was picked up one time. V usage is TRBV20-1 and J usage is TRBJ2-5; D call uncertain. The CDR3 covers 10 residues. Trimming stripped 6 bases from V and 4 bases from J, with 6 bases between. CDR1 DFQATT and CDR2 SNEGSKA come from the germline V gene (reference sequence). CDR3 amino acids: CSATTETQYF. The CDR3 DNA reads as TGCAGTGCGACCACAGAGACCCAGTACTTC.

Written as DNA, the CDR3 is TGTGCCAGTAGTATAGGAGATAGCAATCAGCCCCAGCATTTT. This encodes CASSIGDSNQPQHF. The gene calls are TRBV19 and TRBJ1-5, with unresolved D. From germline, CDR1 is LNHDA and CDR2 SQIVND (reference sequence). The CDR3 consists of 14 residues. V lost 1 base to trimming and J lost 0 bases, with 4 bases between them. Combining the CDR3 with reference TRBV19 and TRBJ1-5 gives the whole variable domain DGGITQSPKYLFRKEGQNVTLSCEQNLNHDAMYWYRQDPGQGLRLIYYSQIVNDFQKGDIAEGYSVSREKKESFPLTVTSAQKNPTAFYLCASSIGDSNQPQHFGDGTRLSIL.

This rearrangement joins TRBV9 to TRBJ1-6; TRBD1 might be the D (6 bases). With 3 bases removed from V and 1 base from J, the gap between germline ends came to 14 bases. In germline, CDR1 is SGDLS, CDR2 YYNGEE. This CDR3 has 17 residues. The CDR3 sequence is CASSALRDKSYNSPLHF. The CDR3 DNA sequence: TGTGCCAGCAGCGCTCTCCGGGACAAATCCTATAATTCACCCCTCCACTTT.

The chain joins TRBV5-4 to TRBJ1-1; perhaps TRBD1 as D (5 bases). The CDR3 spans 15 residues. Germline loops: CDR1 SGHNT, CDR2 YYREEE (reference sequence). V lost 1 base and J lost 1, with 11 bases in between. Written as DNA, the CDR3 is TGTGCCAGCAGCTTGCCCGGAGGGGCGAACACTGAAGCTTTCTTT. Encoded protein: CASSLPGGANTEAFF.

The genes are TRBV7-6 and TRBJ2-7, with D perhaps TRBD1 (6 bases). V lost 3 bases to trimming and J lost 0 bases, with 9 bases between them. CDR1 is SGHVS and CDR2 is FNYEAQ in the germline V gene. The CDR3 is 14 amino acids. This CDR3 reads CASSLGRGSYEQYF. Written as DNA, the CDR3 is TGTGCCAGCAGCTTGGGCAGGGGCTCCTACGAGCAGTACTTC.

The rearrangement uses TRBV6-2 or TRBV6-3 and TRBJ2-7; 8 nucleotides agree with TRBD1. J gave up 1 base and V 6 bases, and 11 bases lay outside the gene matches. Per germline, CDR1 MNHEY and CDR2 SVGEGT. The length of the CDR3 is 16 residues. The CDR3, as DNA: TGTGCCAGCAGCTCTTCGAGGACAGGGATATCCTACGAGCAGTACTTC. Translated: CASSSSRTGISYEQYF.

CDR3 loop: CASSAPFNQPQHF. The CDR3 DNA reads as TGTGCCAGCAGCGCACCCTTCAATCAGCCCCAGCATTTT. The genes are TRBV12-3 or TRBV12-4 and TRBJ1-5, with no clear D. This CDR3 region has 13 residues. Between the trimmed V and J ends, which lost 6 bases and 3 bases, there was a span of 9 bases.

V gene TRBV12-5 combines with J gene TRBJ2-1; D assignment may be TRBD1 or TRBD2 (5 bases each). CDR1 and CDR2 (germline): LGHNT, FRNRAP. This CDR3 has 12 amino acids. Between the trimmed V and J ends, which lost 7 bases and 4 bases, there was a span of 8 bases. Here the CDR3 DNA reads TGTGCTAGTGCGGGACGGTACAATGAGCAGTTCTTC. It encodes CASAGRYNEQFF. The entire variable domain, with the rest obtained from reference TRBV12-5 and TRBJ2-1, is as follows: DARVTQTPRHKVTEMGQEVTMRCQPILGHNTVFWYRQTMMQGLELLAYFRNRAPLDDSGMPKDRFSAEMPDATLATLKIQPSEPRDSAVYFCASAGRYNEQFFGPGTRLTVL.

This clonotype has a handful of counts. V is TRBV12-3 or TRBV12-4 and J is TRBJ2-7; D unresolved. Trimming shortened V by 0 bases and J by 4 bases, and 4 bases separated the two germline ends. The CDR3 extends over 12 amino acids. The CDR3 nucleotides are TGTGCCAGCAGTTTAGCTCCATACGAGCAGTACTTC. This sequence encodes CASSLAPYEQYF.

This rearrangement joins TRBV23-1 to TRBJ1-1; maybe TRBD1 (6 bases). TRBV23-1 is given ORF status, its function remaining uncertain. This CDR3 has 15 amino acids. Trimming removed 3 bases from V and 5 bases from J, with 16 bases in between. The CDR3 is CASSHRAGGETEAFF. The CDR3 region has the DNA TGCGCCAGCAGTCACCGAGCGGGGGGCGAGACTGAAGCTTTCTTT.

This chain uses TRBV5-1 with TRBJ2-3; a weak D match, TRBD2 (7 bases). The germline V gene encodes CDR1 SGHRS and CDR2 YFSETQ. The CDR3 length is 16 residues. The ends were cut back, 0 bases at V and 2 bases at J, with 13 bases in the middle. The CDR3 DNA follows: TGCGCCAGCAGCTTGGATGGCGGGGGCACCACAGATACGCAGTATTTT. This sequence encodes CASSLDGGGTTDTQYF.

The CDR3 reads CSVTNLTKNYEQYF. CDR3 in DNA: TGCAGCGTTACTAACTTGACAAAGAACTACGAGCAGTACTTC. The rearrangement uses TRBV29-1 and TRBJ2-7; D unresolved. The V gene lost 5 bases and the J gene lost 3 bases, with 17 bases spanning the gap. CDR1 and CDR2 from the germline V gene are SQVTM and ANQGSEA. The CDR3 length is 14 residues.

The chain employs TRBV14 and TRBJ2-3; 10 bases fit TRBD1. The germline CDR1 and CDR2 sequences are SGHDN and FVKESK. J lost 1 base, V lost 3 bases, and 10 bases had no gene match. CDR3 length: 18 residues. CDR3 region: CASSHIFSGTGGTDTQYF. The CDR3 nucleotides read TGTGCCAGCAGCCATATCTTCTCGGGGACAGGGGGCACAGATACGCAGTATTTT.

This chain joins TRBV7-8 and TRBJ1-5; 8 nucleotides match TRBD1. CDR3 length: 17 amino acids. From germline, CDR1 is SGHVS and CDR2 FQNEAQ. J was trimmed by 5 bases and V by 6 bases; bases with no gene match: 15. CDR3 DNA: TGTGCCAGCAGGCGTACTCCGGGACAGGACGTATATCAGCCCCAGCATTTT. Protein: CASRRTPGQDVYQPQHF.

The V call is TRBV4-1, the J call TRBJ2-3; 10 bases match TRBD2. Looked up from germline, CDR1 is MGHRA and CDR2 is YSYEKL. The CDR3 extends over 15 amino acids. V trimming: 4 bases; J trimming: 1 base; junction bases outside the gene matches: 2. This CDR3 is CASSRGTSGTDTQYF. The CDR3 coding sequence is TGCGCCAGCAGCCGGGGGACTAGCGGCACAGATACGCAGTATTTT.

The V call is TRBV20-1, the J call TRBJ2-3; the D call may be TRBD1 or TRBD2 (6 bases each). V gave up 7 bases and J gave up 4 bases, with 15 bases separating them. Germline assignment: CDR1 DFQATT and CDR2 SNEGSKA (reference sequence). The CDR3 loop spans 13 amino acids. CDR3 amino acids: CSVGGLIADTQYF. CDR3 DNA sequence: TGCAGTGTGGGGGGCCTGATCGCAGATACGCAGTATTTT.